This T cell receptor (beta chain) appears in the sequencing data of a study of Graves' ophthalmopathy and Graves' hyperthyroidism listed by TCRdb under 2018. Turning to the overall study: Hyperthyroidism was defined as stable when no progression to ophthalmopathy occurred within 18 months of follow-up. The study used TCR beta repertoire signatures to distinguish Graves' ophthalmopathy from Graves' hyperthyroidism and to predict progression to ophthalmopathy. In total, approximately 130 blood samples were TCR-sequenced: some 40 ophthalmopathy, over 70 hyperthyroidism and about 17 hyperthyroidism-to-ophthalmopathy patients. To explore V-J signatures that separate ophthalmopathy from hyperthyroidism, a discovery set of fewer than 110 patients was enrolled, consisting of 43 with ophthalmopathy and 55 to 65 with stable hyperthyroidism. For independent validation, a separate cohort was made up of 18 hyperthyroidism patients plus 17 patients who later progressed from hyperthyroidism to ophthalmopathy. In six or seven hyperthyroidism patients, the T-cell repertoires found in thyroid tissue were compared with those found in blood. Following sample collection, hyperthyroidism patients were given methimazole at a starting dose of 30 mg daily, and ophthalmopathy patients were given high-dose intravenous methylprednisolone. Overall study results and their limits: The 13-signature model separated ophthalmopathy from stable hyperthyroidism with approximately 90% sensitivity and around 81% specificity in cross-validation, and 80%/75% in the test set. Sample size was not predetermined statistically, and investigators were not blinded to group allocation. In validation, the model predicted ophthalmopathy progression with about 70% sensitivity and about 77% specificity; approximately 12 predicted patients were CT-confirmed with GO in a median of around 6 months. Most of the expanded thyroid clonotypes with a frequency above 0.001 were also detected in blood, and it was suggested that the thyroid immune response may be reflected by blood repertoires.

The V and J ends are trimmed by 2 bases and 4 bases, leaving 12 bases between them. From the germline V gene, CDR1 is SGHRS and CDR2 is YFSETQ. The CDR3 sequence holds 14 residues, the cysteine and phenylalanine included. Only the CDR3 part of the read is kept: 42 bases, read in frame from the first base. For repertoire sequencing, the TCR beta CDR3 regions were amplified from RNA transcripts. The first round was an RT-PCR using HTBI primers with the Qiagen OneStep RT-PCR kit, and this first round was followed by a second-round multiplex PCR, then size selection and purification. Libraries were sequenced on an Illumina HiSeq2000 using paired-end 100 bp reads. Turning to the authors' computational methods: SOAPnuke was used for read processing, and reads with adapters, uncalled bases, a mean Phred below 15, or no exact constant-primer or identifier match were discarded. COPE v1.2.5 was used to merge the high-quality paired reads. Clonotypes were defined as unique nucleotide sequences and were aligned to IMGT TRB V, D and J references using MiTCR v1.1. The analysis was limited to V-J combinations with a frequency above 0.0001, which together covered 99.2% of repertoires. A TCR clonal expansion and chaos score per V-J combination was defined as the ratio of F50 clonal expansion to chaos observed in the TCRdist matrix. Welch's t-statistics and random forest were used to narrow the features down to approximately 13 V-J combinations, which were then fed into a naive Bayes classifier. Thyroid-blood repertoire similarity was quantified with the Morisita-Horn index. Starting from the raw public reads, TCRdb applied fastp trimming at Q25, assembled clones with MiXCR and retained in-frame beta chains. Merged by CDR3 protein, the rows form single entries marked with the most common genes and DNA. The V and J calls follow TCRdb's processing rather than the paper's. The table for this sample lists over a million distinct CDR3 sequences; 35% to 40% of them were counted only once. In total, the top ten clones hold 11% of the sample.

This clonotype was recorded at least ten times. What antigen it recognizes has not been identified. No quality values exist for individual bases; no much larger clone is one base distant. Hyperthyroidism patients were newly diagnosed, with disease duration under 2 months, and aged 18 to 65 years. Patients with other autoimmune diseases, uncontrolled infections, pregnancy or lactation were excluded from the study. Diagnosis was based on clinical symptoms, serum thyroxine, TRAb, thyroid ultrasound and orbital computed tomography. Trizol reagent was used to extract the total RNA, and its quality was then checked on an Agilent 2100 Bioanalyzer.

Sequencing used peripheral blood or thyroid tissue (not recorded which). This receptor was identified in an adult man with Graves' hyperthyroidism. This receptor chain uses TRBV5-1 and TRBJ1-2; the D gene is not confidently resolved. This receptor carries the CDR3 CASSFDPESYGYTF. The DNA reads TGCGCCAGCAGCTTTGACCCGGAGAGCTATGGCTACACCTTC.